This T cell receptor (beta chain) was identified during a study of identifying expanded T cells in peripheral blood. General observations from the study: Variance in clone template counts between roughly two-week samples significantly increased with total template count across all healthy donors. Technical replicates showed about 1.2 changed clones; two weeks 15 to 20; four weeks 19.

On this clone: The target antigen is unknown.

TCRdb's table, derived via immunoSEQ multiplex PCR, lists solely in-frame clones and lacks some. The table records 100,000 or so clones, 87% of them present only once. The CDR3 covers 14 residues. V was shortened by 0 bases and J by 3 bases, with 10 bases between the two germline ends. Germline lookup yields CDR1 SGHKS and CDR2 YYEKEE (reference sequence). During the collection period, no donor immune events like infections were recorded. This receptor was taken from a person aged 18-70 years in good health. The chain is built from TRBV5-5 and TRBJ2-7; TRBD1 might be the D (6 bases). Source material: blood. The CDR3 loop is CASSLGQGLYEQYF. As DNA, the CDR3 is TGTGCCAGCAGCTTGGGGCAGGGGCTCTACGAGCAGTACTTC.